This TCR beta chain was observed in a study of cytomegalovirus exposure and HLA in healthy donors. Study as a whole: Assignment to the Caucasian-associated ancestry cluster applied to less than 85% of the 300 to 500 genotyped donors.

PCR amplification relied on 60 Vbeta primers (plus 13 Jbeta primers). Assay used: immunoSEQ multiplex PCR; TCRdb lists only in-frame clones, some missing. The table has about 140,000 clones, around 79% seen once. As regards this clone: No antigen is known for it.

V shed 0 bases, J shed 1 base, and the junction held 18 bases outside the gene matches. Germline-derived CDR1 and CDR2 are SGHNT and YENEEA. This CDR3 has 20 residues. Study findings and constraints: Cytomegalovirus association was assigned to more than 150 TCR beta chains. A few CMV-associated chains proved CMV antigen-specific in vitro.

The chain employs TRBV11-3 and TRBJ2-7; 7 nucleotides line up with TRBD2. Source material: PBMCs. The sequence came from a female donor in good health and CMV-seronegative. In DNA form, the CDR3 reads TGTGCCAGCAGCTTAGATCTCGGAATGGTTCTAGCGGCACATTCCTACGAGCAGTACTTC. This sequence encodes CASSLDLGMVLAAHSYEQYF.